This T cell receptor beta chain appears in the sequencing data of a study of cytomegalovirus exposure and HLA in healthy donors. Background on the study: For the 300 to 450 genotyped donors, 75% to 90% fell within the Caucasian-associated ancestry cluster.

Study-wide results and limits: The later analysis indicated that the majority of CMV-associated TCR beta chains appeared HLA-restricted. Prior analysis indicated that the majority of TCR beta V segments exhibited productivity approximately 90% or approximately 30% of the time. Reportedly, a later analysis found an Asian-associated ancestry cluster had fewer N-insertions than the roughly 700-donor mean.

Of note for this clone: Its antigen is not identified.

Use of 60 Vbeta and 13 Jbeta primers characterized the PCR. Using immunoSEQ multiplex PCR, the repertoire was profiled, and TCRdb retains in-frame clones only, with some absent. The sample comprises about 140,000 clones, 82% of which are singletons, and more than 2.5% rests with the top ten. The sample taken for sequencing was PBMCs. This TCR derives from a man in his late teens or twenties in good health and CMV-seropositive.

The CDR3 sequence: CASSERPRGSGNTIYF. The CDR3 nucleotides read TGTGCCAGCAGTGAACGGCCCAGGGGGTCTGGAAACACCATATATTTT. The V and J genes are TRBV6-1 and TRBJ1-3; 7 bases align to TRBD1. Looked up from germline, CDR1 is MNHNS and CDR2 is SASEGT. V gave up 2 bases and J gave up 1 base; unmatched junction bases: 5. The CDR3 is made up of 16 amino acids.